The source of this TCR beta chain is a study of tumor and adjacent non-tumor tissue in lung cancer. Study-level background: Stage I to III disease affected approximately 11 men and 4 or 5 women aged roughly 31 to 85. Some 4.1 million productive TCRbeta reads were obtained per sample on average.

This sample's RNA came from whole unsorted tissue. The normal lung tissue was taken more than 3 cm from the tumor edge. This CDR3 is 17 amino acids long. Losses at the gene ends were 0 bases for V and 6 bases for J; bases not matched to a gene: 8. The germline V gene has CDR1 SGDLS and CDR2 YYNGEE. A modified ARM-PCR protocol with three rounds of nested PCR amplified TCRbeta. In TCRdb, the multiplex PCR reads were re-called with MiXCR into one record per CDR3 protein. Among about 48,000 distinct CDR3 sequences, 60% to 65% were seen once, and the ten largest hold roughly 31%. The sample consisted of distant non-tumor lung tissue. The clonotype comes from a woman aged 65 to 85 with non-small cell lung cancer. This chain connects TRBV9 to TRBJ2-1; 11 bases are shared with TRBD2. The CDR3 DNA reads TGTGCCAGCAGCGTAGGTTTTGCGACTAGCGGGGCCAATGAGCAGTTCTTC. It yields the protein CASSVGFATSGANEQFF.